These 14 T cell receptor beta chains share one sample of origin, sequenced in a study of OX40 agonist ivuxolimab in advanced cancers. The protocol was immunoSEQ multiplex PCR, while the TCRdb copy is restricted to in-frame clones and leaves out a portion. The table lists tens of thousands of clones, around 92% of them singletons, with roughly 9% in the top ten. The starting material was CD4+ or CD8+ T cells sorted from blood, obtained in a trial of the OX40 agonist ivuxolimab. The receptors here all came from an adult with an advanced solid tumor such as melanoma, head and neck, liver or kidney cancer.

The CDR3 sequence: CASSYGDTDTQYF. The CDR3 coding sequence is TGCGCCAGCAGCTACGGTGACACAGATACGCAGTATTTT. The rearrangement uses TRBV5-1 and TRBJ2-3; no reliable D call. CDR3 length: 13 residues. V dropped 3 bases and J dropped 2 bases, with 7 bases sitting between them. The germline CDR1 and CDR2 sequences are SGHRS and YFSETQ.

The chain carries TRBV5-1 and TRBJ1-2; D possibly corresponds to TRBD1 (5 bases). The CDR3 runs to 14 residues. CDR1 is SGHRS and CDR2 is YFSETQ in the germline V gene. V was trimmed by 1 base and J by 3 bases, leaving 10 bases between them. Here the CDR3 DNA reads TGCGCCAGCAGCTTGTCGGGGGACGACTATGGCTACACCTTC. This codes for CASSLSGDDYGYTF.

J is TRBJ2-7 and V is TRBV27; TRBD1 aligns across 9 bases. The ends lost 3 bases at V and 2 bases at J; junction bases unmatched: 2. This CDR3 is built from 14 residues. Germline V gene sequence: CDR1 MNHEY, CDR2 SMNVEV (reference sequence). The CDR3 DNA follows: TGTGCCAGCAGTTTGGACAGGGGTCCCTACGAGCAGTACTTC. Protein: CASSLDRGPYEQYF.

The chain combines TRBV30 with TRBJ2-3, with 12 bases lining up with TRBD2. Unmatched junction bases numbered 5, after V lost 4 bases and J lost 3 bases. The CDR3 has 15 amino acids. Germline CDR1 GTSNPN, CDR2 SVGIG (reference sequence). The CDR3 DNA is TGTGCCTGGACAGTACTAGCGGGGGGTACAGATACGCAGTATTTT. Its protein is CAWTVLAGGTDTQYF.

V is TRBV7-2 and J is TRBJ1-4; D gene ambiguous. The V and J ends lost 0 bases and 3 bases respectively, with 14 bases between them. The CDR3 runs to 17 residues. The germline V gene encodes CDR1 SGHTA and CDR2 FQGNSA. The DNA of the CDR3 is TGTGCCAGCAGCTTAGCCCTCCCGGTTAGTTCTAATGAAAAACTGTTTTTT. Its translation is CASSLALPVSSNEKLFF.

The CDR3 region has the DNA TGTGCCAGCAGCCCAAGACTAGCGGGGGCTTTAGAGACCCAGTACTTC. This sequence encodes CASSPRLAGALETQYF. This chain connects TRBV9 to TRBJ2-5; TRBD2 matches at 12 bases. V lost 4 bases, J lost 4 bases, and 8 bases stayed unmatched. The CDR3 is 16 residues long. The germline gives CDR1 SGDLS, CDR2 YYNGEE. The whole variable domain, remainder taken from reference TRBV9 and TRBJ2-5, is DSGVTQTPKHLITATGQRVTLRCSPRSGDLSVYWYQQSLDQGLQFLIQYYNGEERAKGNILERFSAQQFPDLHSELNLSSLELGDSALYFCASSPRLAGALETQYFGPGTRLLVL.

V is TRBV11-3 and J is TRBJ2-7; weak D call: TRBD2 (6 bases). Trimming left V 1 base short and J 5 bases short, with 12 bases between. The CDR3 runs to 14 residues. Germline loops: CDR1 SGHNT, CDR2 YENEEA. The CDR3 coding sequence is TGTGCCAGCAGCTTAGCAGCGGGTAATAACGAGCAGTACTTC. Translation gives CASSLAAGNNEQYF.

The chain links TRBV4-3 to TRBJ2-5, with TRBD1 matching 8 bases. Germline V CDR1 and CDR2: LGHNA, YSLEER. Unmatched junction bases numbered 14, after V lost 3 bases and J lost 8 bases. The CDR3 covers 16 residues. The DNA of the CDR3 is TGCGCCAGCAGCCAGGTATCAGGGGGCACGGGCCATACCCAGTACTTC. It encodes CASSQVSGGTGHTQYF.

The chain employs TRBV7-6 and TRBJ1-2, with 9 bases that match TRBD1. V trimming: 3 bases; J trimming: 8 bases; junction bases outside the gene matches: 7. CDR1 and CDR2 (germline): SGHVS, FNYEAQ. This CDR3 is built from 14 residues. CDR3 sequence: CASSFGTGRSGYTF. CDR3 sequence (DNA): TGTGCCAGCAGCTTTGGGACAGGGAGATCCGGCTACACCTTC.

The CDR3 loop reads CAISRDGDTGELFF. In nucleotides, the CDR3 is TGTGCCATCAGCCGGGACGGCGACACCGGGGAGCTGTTTTTT. The chain carries TRBV10-3 and TRBJ2-2; the D gene could be TRBD1 or TRBD2 (5 bases each). Germline V gives CDR1 ENHRY, CDR2 SYGVKD. The CDR3 is 14 amino acids. Trimming left V 6 bases short and J 3 bases short, with 11 bases between.

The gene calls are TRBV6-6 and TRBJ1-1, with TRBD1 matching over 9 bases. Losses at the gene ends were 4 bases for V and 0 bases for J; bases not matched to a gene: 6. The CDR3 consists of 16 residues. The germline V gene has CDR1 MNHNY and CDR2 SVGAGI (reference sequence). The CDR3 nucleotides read TGTGCCAGCAGTTCTAACAGGGGGCGCCTGAACACTGAAGCTTTCTTT. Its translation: CASSSNRGRLNTEAFF.

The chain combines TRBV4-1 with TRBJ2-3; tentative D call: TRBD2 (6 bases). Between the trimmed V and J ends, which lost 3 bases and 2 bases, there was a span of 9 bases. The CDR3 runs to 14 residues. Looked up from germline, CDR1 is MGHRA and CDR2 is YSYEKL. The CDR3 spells CASSHGGYTDTQYF. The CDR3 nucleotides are TGCGCCAGCAGCCATGGGGGGTACACAGATACGCAGTATTTT.

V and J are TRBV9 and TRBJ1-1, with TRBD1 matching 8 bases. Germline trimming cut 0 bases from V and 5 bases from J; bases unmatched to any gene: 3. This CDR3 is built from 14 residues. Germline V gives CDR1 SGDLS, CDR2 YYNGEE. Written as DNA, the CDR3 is TGTGCCAGCAGCGTAGAACAGGGGGGTACTGAAGCTTTCTTT. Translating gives CASSVEQGGTEAFF.

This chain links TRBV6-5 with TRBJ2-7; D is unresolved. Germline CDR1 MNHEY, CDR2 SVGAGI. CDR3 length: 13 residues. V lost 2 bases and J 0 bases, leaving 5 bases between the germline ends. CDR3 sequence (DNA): TGTGCCAGCAGTTACAGGGCCTCCTACGAGCAGTACTTC. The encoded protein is CASSYRASYEQYF.